This T cell receptor (beta chain) is drawn from a study of T cell clones after liver transplantation (dated by TCRdb to the late 2010s). The study in broad terms: Samples were obtained from ITN030ST, a randomized trial in which withdrawal of immunosuppression was attempted within 2 years of liver transplantation. The study cohort included 8 liver transplant recipients, of whom 3 were classified as tolerant and 5 as non-tolerant. Donor-reactive T cell clones were identified using TCRbeta sequencing after a pre-transplant mixed lymphocyte reaction and were then followed in post-transplant blood. Blood samples were collected pre-transplant, then pre-randomization ahead of withdrawal, and finally post-randomization once withdrawal had either been completed or failed. The subjects received no induction therapy and were kept on standard immunosuppression until randomization at 12-24 months post-transplant. Tolerance meant complete immunosuppression withdrawal for at least one year without liver enzymes rising beyond twice the upper limit of normal. Three of the eight recipients were HCV-positive; the others were transplanted for non-autoimmune, non-viral indications. Third party-reactive TCRbeta sequences from pre-transplant MLRs were also identified as an antigen-independent comparator for donor-reactive sequences. Results the study describes overall, beyond this receptor: Since no allograft tissue specimens were available, donor-reactive T cells may have migrated into the graft instead of being deleted. The conclusions were considered preliminary, being limited by small, heterogeneous patient numbers and non-standardized post-transplant time points. When repertoire turnover was accounted for, significantly reduced detection of donor-reactive sequences was found in 7 of 8 subjects for CD4 and in 8 of 8 subjects for CD8. In 5 of 8 subjects, circulating donor-reactive CD4 TCRbeta sequences decreased significantly after transplant, regardless of tolerance or HCV status. Donor-reactive sequences declined more than third party-reactive ones, suggesting partial antigen-specific deletion unrelated to withdrawal success. In two subjects, low numbers of available donor cells limited the measurable donor-reactive repertoire.

About this clone: What antigen it recognizes has not been identified. Base qualities were left out, and no much larger clone turns up one base away.

Unstimulated PBMCs, after thawing, were stained for CD3, CD4 and CD8 and then FACS-sorted into CD3+CD4+ and CD3+CD8+ populations. Each of the 8 studied subjects was randomized to immunosuppression withdrawal. The Qiagen DNeasy Blood and Tissue Kit was used for isolation of genomic DNA. High-throughput TCRbeta CDR3 sequencing of frozen genomic DNA was performed by immunoSEQ, including PCR amplification, mapping, bias correction and internal controls. In the paper's pipeline: Productive rearrangements were retained, and unique TCRbeta sequences were defined by the CDR3 nucleotide sequence together with the V and J gene. Donor-reactive sequences required at least 5-fold expansion in CFSE-low cells versus unstimulated pre-transplant cells and at least 0.01% frequency. Per-subject minimum frequency thresholds, based on the lowest-template unstimulated sample, ensured at least 90% detection power. Repertoire turnover was measured by Jensen-Shannon divergence between the top 1000 TCRbeta sequences post- and pre-transplant. Changes in detection of donor-reactive sequences were assessed with two-sided Fisher's exact tests. Held by TCRdb, this immuneACCESS table contains in-frame sequences only and omits some clones. Under half of the omission traces to an unresolved V gene where checked; the cause of the rest is unknown. V and J calls and clone size follow that table, whereas D and trimming were derived from the DNA. In all, the sample holds about 120,000 clones, and over 75% of those were seen once. The top ten clonotypes cover 0.83% of the sample.

This TCR derives from a human patient who received a liver transplant. After a transplant, the donor of the graft may account for some T cells. The source material was CD4+ T cells from blood, sampled 12 months after liver transplant.

The bases read TGTGCCAGTAGTACCGTCCTCGGCCACGAGCAGTACTTC. The resulting protein is CASSTVLGHEQYF. Recombination joined TRBV19 with TRBJ2-7; the D gene lacks a confident call. Looking up the germline V gene (reference sequence) yields CDR1 LNHDA and CDR2 SQIVND. Taken from cysteine to phenylalanine, the CDR3 has 13 residues. Of all the DNA, just the CDR3 is kept, 39 bases in frame from base 1. V loses 4 bases of germline sequence and J loses 5 bases, and the interval between the two ends is 12 bases.